This T cell receptor (beta chain) is from a study of CD8 T cells in Susac syndrome. This clonotype was found once. The CDR3 loop spans 14 amino acids. Trimming removed 3 bases from V and 1 base from J, with 10 bases in between. Per the germline V gene, CDR1 is SGHDT and CDR2 is YYEEEE. RNA amounts of about 0.5 to 1 ug underwent reverse transcription with random hexamers. Each CDR3 protein gets one entry after TCRdb re-called the immunoSEQ multiplex PCR reads with MiXCR. The sample consists of about 130,000 distinct CDR3 sequences, around 94% of them appearing once. The clonotype comes from a human donor with multiple sclerosis. The chain couples TRBV5-6 to TRBJ1-1, with D possibly matching TRBD1 (6 bases). Sequenced input: CD4+ T cells from PBMCs. CDR3 residues: CASSWGQTNTEAFF. DNA for the CDR3: TGTGCCAGCAGCTGGGGGCAGACGAACACTGAAGCTTTCTTT.